This TCR beta chain derives from a study of cytotoxic CD8 clonotypes in ibrutinib-treated CLL. Study overall: By median around 69 months, 12 had progressed and 14 stayed remitted; responses had been 2 complete and about 24 partial. The taking of response samples occurred after a median about 12 months of treatment, with a range of 6 to 36. Study-level points and caveats: Baseline values of clonality outstripped age-matched healthy donors and followed circulating CD8+ T-cell counts. The study sampled sustained-remission and progressing patients at different times.

V lost 6 bases, J lost 5 bases, and 19 bases lay in between. From germline, CDR1 is SGHVS and CDR2 FQNEAQ. The CDR3 contains 15 residues. This clone was observed a few times. Its antigen remains unidentified. Sequencing was performed with immunoSEQ multiplex PCR; in TCRdb, only in-frame clones are kept and a portion is missing. Here the sample spans hundreds of thousands of clones, around four fifths being singletons. The chain carries TRBV7-8 and TRBJ2-5; D not resolved. The receptor comes from a human donor with chronic lymphocytic leukemia. The source was PBMCs, collected before ibrutinib treatment. The CDR3 protein is CASRRQPGILETQYF. CDR3 nucleotides: TGTGCCAGCAGACGCCAGCCAGGAATTCTGGAGACCCAGTACTTC.